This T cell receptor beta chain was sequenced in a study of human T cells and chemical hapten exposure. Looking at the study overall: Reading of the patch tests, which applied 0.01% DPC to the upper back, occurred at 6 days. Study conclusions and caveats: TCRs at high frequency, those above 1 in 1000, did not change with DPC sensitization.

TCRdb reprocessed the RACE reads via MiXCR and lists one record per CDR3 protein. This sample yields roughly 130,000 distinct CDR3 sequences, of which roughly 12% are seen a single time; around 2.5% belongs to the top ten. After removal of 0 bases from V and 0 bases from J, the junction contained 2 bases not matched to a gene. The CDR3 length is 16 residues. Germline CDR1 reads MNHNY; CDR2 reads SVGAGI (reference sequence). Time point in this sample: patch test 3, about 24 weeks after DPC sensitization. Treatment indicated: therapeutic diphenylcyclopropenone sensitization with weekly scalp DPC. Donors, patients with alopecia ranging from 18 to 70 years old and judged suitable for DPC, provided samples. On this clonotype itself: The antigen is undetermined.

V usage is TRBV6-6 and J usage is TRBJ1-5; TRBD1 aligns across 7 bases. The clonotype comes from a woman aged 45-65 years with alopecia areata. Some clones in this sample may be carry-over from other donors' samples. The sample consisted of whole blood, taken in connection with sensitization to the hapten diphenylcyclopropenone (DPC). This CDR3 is CASSYSRGPSNQPQHF. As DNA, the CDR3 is TGTGCCAGCAGTTACTCGAGGGGGCCTAGCAATCAGCCCCAGCATTTT.